Sequencing of this T cell receptor (beta chain) was carried out in a study of blood T cells in healthy people across ages. General observations from the study: Naive CD4+ cells and diversity were both higher in long-lived donors than in aged donors.

Collection of roughly 9.6 milliliters of peripheral blood was performed for each donor. V was shortened by 1 base and J by 8 bases, with 12 bases between the two germline ends. CDR1 MNHEY and CDR2 SMNVEV come from the germline V gene (reference sequence). This CDR3 comprises 15 residues. A second about 7 to 12 cycle PCR used barcoded and J-beta primers. Every cDNA molecule carried a tag from a template-switch adaptor bearing 12 random nucleotides. Every individual sample yielded 2.5 million or more paired-end reads (each containing CDR3). TCRdb called the 5' RACE reads again in MiXCR, with one record for every CDR3 protein. This sample has over a million distinct CDR3 sequences; roughly 40% occur once, and the top ten carry 7.9%. Details on this clonotype: The antigen remains unidentified.

The origin of this receptor is a young woman in good health. Specimen: blood. This chain connects TRBV27 to TRBJ1-6, with D maybe TRBD1 (5 bases). CDR3: CASSLFQGPDSPLHF. CDR3 in DNA: TGTGCCAGCAGTTTATTTCAGGGACCGGATTCACCCCTCCACTTT.